Following are 18 T cell receptor beta chains from one sample sequenced in a study of shared clonotypes between healthy human individuals. TCRdb keeps only in-frame clones here, not all; method: immunoSEQ multiplex PCR. The table records more than 900,000 clones, approximately 80% of them present only once. Sequenced material: memory CD4+ T cells from PBMCs. Indicated subset: CD45RA-negative fraction. The receptor source for this set is a man aged 18 to 30 in good health. Some clones in this sample may be carry-over from other donors' samples.

This chain connects TRBV30 to TRBJ1-3; D is undetermined. V lost 0 bases to trimming and J lost 0 bases, with 6 bases between them. The CDR3 runs 14 residues. CDR1 GTSNPN and CDR2 SVGIG come from the germline V gene (reference sequence). The DNA of the CDR3 is TGTGCCTGGAGTGTGACATTCTCTGGAAACACCATATATTTT. Translation gives CAWSVTFSGNTIYF.

In its sample, this clone was seen once. J is TRBJ2-7 and V is TRBV29-1; 9 nucleotides match TRBD2. In germline, CDR1 is SQVTM, CDR2 ANQGSEA. After removal of 4 bases from V and 3 bases from J, the junction contained 13 bases not matched to a gene. This CDR3 region has 16 residues. Here the CDR3 DNA reads TGCAGCGTTGTGGGAGATGGGGCTAGCGGGAACTACGAGCAGTACTTC. It translates to CSVVGDGASGNYEQYF.

The gene calls are TRBV18 and TRBJ2-5, with no clear D. The V gene's germline CDR1 is KGHSH and CDR2 LQKENI. Trimming pared 4 bases from V and 3 bases from J, leaving 9 bases between. This CDR3 contains 13 residues. CDR3 DNA: TGTGCCAGCTCACTACTGAGCGAAGAGACCCAGTACTTC. Translated: CASSLLSEETQYF. The full variable domain, with the rest looked up from reference TRBV18 and TRBJ2-5, is NAGVMQNPRHLVRRRGQEARLRCSPMKGHSHVYWYRQLPEEGLKFMVYLQKENIIDESGMPKERFSAEFPKEGPSILRIQQVVRGDSAAYFCASSLLSEETQYFGPGTRLLVL.

The gene calls are TRBV7-9 and TRBJ2-2; TRBD2 is a possible D gene (5 bases). The V gene's germline CDR1 is SEHNR and CDR2 FQNEAQ (reference sequence). The CDR3 runs to 17 residues. V was cut by 1 base and J by 3 bases, with 15 bases left in between. CDR3 coding DNA: TGTGCCAGCAGCTTAGACTCTAGCCCGGCCTACACCGGGGAGCTGTTTTTT. The encoded protein is CASSLDSSPAYTGELFF.

The rearrangement links TRBV30 to TRBJ1-5; the D is unclear. Germline assignment: CDR1 GTSNPN and CDR2 SVGIG (reference sequence). The length of the CDR3 is 13 residues. V lost 0 bases and J 3 bases, leaving 6 bases between the germline ends. CDR3 coding DNA: TGTGCCTGGAGTGTGCAGAACAATCAGCCCCAGCATTTT. It specifies CAWSVQNNQPQHF.

The chain carries TRBV5-1 and TRBJ2-7, with D maybe TRBD1 (6 bases). V was trimmed by 3 bases and J by 5 bases, leaving 15 bases between them. The CDR3 loop spans 14 amino acids. In germline, CDR1 is SGHRS, CDR2 YFSETQ. CDR3 nucleotides: TGCGCCAGCAGCTATCTCCAGGGGCCCCACGAGCAGTACTTC. It specifies CASSYLQGPHEQYF.

The CDR3 spells CASSVGGSGNTEAFF. The CDR3 nucleotides are TGTGCCAGCAGCGTCGGGGGATCGGGGAACACTGAAGCTTTCTTT. The genes are TRBV28 and TRBJ1-1, with D maybe TRBD1 (5 bases). The CDR3 is made up of 15 amino acids. Germline CDR1 and CDR2: MDHEN and SYDVKM. V was shortened by 6 bases and J by 1 base, with 15 bases between the two germline ends. Combining the CDR3 with reference TRBV28 and TRBJ1-1 gives the whole variable domain DVKVTQSSRYLVKRTGEKVFLECVQDMDHENMFWYRQDPGLGLRLIYFSYDVKMKEKGDIPEGYSVSREKKERFSLILESASTNQTSMYLCASSVGGSGNTEAFFGQGTRLTVV.

The CDR3 nucleotides read TGTGCCTGGAGTAAGGGGGCGGACACTGAAGCTTTCTTT. Its protein product is CAWSKGADTEAFF. The J gene is TRBJ1-1, the V gene TRBV30; TRBD1 agrees at 7 bases. Trimming removed 2 bases from V and 3 bases from J; junction bases left unmatched: 3. CDR1 and CDR2 from the germline V gene are GTSNPN and SVGIG (reference sequence). This CDR3 spans 13 amino acids.

This clone was seen a single time. A read error is the likely source, as a far larger clone sits one nucleotide away. The V and J genes are TRBV29-1 and TRBJ2-3; 7 bases fit TRBD2. CDR1 is SQVTM, CDR2 ANQGSEA, per germline. This CDR3 is 14 amino acids long. Unmatched junction bases numbered 5, after V lost 4 bases and J lost 1 base. The DNA of the CDR3 is TGCAGCGTTGCTAGACTAGCAGGCACAGATACGCAGTATTTT. This gives the protein CSVARLAGTDTQYF.

The chain recombines TRBV5-1 with TRBJ2-2; TRBD1 matches 7 bases. The CDR3 runs 14 residues. Germline-derived CDR1 and CDR2 are SGHRS and YFSETQ. V gave up 6 bases and J gave up 8 bases; unmatched junction bases: 10. The chain's CDR3 is CASNPQGSSGELFF. The CDR3 DNA is TGCGCCAGCAACCCACAGGGGAGTTCGGGGGAGCTGTTTTTT.

V usage is TRBV19 and J usage is TRBJ1-5; D is undetermined. The CDR3 length is 15 residues. Germline assignment: CDR1 LNHDA and CDR2 SQIVND (reference sequence). Trimming pared 3 bases from V and 9 bases from J, leaving 18 bases between. The CDR3: CASSISGSPVGPQHF. In DNA, the CDR3 is TGTGCCAGTAGTATTTCGGGCAGCCCAGTAGGGCCCCAGCATTTT.

The J gene is TRBJ1-1, the V gene TRBV5-1; no reliable D call. The CDR3 spans 15 residues. Germline V gives CDR1 SGHRS, CDR2 YFSETQ. Trimming shortened V by 5 bases and J by 4 bases, and 18 bases separated the two germline ends. This CDR3 reads CASRPSASPGTEAFF. Written as DNA, the CDR3 is TGCGCCAGCAGACCTTCGGCCAGTCCGGGCACTGAAGCTTTCTTT.

The chain joins TRBV25-1 to TRBJ1-5; possible D gene TRBD1, 6 bases. The CDR3 consists of 16 residues. Trimming cost V 2 bases and J 2 bases, with 13 bases left between them. Per the germline V gene, CDR1 is MGHDK and CDR2 is SYGVNS. CDR3 in amino acids: CASSEGGARGNQPQHF. As DNA, the CDR3 is TGTGCCAGCAGTGAAGGGGGGGCGCGGGGCAATCAGCCCCAGCATTTT.

With regard to this clone: Within the sample, other DNA sequences also encode this same CDR3. V usage is TRBV9 and J usage is TRBJ1-5; 8 bases are shared with TRBD1. The V segment lost 3 bases and the J segment 3 bases; nucleotides outside the gene matches: 5. CDR1 is SGDLS and CDR2 is YYNGEE in the germline V gene. The length of the CDR3 is 15 residues. The CDR3, as DNA: TGTGCCAGCAGCGCAGGACAGGGCGCCAATCAGCCCCAGCATTTT. It codes for CASSAGQGANQPQHF.

This sequence joins TRBV14 and TRBJ2-5, with D possibly matching TRBD2 (5 bases). Germline loops: CDR1 SGHDN, CDR2 FVKESK. CDR3 size: 14 residues. V lost 4 bases and J lost 5, with 14 bases in between. The CDR3 loop reads CASSPSPRGETQYF. CDR3 coding DNA: TGTGCCAGCAGCCCAAGCCCACGCGGGGAGACCCAGTACTTC.

The V call is TRBV7-2, the J call TRBJ1-2; 9 nucleotides align to TRBD1. The CDR3 has 15 residues. CDR1 and CDR2 from the germline V gene are SGHTA and FQGNSA. The V and J ends lost 0 bases and 5 bases, in that order; junction bases with no gene match: 4. The CDR3, as DNA: TGTGCCAGCAGCTTAGCTGGGGACAGGGTTTATGGCTACACCTTC. Its translation: CASSLAGDRVYGYTF.

This clone was recorded only once. The rearrangement uses TRBV18 and TRBJ2-5, with 8 bases matching TRBD2. The germline gives CDR1 KGHSH, CDR2 LQKENI. The J segment lost 1 base and the V segment lost 5 bases, leaving 9 bases of the junction unmatched. The length of the CDR3 is 16 residues. The CDR3 reads CASSSRLASSQETQYF. For the CDR3, the DNA is TGTGCCAGCTCATCCCGACTAGCGAGCAGCCAAGAGACCCAGTACTTC.

V and J are TRBV15 and TRBJ1-4, with D possibly matching TRBD1 (5 bases). Germline V CDR1 and CDR2: LNHNV, YYDKDF (reference sequence). There are 19 residues in the CDR3. V was clipped by 0 bases and J by 5 bases, with 22 bases between them. The CDR3 region is CATSRDTRLSGTGNEKLFF. CDR3 bases: TGTGCCACCAGCAGAGATACACGGCTTTCGGGGACGGGGAATGAAAAACTGTTTTTT. The variable domain in full, with the rest retrieved from reference TRBV15 and TRBJ1-4, is DAMVIQNPRYQVTQFGKPVTLSCSQTLNHNVMYWYQQKSSQAPKLLFHYYDKDFNNEADTPDNFQSRRPNTSFCFLDIRSPGLGDTAMYLCATSRDTRLSGTGNEKLFFGSGTQLSVL.